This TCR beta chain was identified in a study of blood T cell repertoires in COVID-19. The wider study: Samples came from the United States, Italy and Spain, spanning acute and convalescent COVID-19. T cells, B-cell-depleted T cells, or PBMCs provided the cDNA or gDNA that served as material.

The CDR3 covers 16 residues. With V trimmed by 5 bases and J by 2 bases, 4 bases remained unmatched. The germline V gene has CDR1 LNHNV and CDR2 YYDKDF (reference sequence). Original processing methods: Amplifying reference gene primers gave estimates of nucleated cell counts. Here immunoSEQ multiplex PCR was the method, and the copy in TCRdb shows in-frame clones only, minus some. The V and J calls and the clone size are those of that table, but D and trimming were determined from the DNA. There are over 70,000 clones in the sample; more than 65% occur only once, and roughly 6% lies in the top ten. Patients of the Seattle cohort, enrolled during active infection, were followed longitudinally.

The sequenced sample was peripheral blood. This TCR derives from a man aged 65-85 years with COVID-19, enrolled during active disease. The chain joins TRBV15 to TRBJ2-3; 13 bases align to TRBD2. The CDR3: CATSLGLAGLTDTQYF. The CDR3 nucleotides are TGTGCCACCAGCCTGGGACTAGCGGGACTCACAGATACGCAGTATTTT.